This T cell receptor (beta chain) appears in the sequencing data of a study of T cell responses to AZD1222 COVID-19 vaccine. Study-level points and caveats: White British donors predominated, females outnumbered males, and clonal diversity was possibly underestimated. Unmutated variant regions reportedly attract nearly half of all spike-specific TCRs. At study baseline, merely several AZD1222 recipients were seropositive. Spike-wide coverage was observed for vaccine-associated CD4 TCRs, with dominant responses at 160-218 and 743-854.

A word on this clone: Its antigen remains unidentified.

Sequenced by immunoSEQ multiplex PCR; TCRdb stores in-frame clones only, minus some. The data contain 80,000 or so clones, 80% to 90% of them seen just once; the ten biggest clones take up 8% to 13%. The specimen comprised peripheral blood, sampled 28 days after the second AZD1222 dose. The origin of this receptor is an adult who received the AZD1222 COVID-19 vaccine.

CDR3 nucleotides: TGTGCCAGCCCCTCCGGGGCAGGGGGATTTGAAAATCAGCCCCAGCATTTT. It translates to CASPSGAGGFENQPQHF. V gene TRBV21-1 combines with J gene TRBJ1-5; TRBD1 was called by the table and not checked on the DNA. TRBV21-1 is marked as a pseudogene. The CDR3 has 17 residues.